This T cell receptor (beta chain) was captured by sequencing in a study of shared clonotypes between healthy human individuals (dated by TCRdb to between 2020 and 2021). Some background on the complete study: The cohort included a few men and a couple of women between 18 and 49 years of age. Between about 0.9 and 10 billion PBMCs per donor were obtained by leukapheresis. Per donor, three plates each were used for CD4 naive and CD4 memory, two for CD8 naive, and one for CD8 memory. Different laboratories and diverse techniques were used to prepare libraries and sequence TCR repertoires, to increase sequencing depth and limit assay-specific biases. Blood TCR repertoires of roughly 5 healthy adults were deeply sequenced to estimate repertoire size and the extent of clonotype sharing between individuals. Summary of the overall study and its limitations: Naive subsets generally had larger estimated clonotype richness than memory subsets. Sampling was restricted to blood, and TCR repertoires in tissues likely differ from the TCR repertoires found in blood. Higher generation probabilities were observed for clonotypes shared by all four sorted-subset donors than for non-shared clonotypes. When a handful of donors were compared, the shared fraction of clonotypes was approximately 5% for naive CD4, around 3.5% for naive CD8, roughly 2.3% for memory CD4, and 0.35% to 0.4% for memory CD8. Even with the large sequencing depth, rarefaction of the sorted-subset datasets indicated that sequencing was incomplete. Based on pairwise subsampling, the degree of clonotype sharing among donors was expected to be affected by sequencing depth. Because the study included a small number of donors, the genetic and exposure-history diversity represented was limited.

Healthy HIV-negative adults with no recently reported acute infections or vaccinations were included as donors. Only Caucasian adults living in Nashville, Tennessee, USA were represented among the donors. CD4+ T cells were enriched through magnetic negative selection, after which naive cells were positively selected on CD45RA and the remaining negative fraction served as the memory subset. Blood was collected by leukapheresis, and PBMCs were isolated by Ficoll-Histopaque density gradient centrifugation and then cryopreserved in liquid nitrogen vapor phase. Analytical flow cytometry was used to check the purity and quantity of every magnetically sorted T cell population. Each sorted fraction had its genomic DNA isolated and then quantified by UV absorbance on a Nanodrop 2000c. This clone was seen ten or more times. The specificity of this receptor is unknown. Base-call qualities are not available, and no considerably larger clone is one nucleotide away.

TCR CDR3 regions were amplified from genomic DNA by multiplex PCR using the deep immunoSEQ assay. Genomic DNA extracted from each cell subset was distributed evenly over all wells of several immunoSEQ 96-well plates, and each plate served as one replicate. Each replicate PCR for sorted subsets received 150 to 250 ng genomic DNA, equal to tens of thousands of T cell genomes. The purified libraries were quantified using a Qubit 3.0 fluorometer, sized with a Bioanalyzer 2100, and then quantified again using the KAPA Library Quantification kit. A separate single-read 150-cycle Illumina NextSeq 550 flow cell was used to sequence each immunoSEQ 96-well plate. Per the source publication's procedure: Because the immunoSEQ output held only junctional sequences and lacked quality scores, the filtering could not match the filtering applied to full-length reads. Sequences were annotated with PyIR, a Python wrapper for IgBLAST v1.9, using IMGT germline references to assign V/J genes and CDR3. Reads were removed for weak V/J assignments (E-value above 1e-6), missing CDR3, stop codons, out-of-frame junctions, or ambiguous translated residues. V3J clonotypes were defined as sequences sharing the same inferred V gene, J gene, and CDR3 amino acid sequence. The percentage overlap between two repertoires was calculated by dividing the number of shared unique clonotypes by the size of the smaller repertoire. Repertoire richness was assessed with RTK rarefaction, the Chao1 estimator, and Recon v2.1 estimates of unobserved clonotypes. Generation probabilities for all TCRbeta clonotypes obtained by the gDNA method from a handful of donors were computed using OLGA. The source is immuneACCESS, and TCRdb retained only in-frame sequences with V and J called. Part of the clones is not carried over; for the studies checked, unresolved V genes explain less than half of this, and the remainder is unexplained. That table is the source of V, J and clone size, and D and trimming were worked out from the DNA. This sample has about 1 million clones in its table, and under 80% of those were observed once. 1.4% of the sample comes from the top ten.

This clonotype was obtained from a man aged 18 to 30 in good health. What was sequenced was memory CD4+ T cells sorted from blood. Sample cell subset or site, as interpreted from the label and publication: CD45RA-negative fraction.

CDR3 loop: CASSPPISGGARAKNIQYF. In nucleotides, the sequence is TGTGCCAGCTCACCACCGATCAGCGGGGGGGCCAGAGCCAAAAACATTCAGTACTTC. The V gene is TRBV18 and the J gene is TRBJ2-4, and 10 junctional nucleotides match TRBD2. Unmatched junction bases come to 8, with V trimmed by 0 bases and J by 0 bases. The CDR3 runs 19 residues from the cysteine to the phenylalanine. The read is trimmed to its CDR3 DNA, 57 bases read in frame from base 1. Taken from the germline V gene, the CDR1 and CDR2 loops are KGHSH and LQKENI.